A single sample gave rise to the 2 T cell receptor beta chains below, sequenced in a study of T cell responses to AZD1222 COVID-19 vaccine. Using immunoSEQ multiplex PCR, the repertoire was profiled, and TCRdb retains in-frame clones only, with some absent. This table holds about 140,000 clones, 80% to 95% found once. Sequencing used peripheral blood, obtained 28 days after the second AZD1222 dose. These receptors originate from an adult who received the AZD1222 COVID-19 vaccine.

The V call is TRBV19, the J call TRBJ1-2, with unresolved D. CDR1 is LNHDA, CDR2 SQIVND, per germline (reference sequence). The germline V and J ends were trimmed by 9 bases and 0 bases, with 5 bases remaining between them. The CDR3 length is 11 residues. The CDR3 loop is CASQSNYGYTF. The CDR3 DNA reads as TGTGCCAGCCAGTCTAACTATGGCTACACCTTC.

V and J are TRBV28 and TRBJ2-3; weak D call: TRBD1 (5 bases). V lost 3 bases, J lost 0 bases, and 7 bases lay in between. From germline, CDR1 is MDHEN and CDR2 SYDVKM. The CDR3 has 14 residues. The CDR3 DNA reads as TGTGCCAGCAGTTTGGGGCTGAGCACAGATACGCAGTATTTT. Translated: CASSLGLSTDTQYF.